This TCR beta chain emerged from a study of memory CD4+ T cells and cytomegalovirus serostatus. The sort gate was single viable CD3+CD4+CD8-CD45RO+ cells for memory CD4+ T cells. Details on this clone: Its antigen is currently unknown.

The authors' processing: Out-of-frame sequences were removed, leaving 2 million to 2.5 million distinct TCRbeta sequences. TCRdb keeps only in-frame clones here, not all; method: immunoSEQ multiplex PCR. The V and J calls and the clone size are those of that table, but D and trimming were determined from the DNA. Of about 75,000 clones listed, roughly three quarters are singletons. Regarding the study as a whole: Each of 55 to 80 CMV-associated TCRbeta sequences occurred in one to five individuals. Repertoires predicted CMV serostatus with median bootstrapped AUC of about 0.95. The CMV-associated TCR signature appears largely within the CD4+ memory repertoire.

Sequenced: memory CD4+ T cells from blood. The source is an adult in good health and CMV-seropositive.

The CDR3 protein is CASSSDRGILAKNIQYF. CDR3 nucleotide sequence: TGTGCCAGCAGCTCAGACAGGGGAATTTTAGCCAAAAACATTCAGTACTTC. The rearrangement joins TRBV7-9 to TRBJ2-4, with 8 bases aligning to TRBD1. Germline values: CDR1 SEHNR, CDR2 FQNEAQ (reference sequence). Germline trimming cut 4 bases from V and 0 bases from J; bases unmatched to any gene: 8. This CDR3 has 17 amino acids.